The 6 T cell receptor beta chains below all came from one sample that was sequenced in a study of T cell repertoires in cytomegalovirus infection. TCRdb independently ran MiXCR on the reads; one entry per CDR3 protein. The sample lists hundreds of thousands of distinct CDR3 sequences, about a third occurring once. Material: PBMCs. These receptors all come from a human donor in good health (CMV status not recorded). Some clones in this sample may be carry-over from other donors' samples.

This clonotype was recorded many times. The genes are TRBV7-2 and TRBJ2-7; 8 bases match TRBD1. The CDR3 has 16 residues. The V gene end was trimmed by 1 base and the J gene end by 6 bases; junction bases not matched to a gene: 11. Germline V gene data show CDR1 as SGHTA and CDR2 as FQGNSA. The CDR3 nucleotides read TGTGCCAGCAGCTTAGGTAGCAGGGGGCGGTTTTCCGAGCAGTACTTC. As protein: CASSLGSRGRFSEQYF. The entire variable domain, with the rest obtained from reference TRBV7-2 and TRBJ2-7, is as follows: GAGVSQSPSNKVTEKGKDVELRCDPISGHTALYWYRQSLGQGLEFLIYFQGNSAPDKSGLPSDRFSAERTGGSVSTLTIQRTQQEDSAVYLCASSLGSRGRFSEQYFGPGTRLTVT.

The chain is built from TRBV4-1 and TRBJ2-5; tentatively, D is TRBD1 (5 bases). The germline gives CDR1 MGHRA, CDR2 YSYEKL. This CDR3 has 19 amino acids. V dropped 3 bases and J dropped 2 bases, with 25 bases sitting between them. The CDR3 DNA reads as TGCGCCAGCAGCCAGATAGGGGCCACCAAGGTACTCCAACAAGAGACCCAGTACTTC. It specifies CASSQIGATKVLQQETQYF.

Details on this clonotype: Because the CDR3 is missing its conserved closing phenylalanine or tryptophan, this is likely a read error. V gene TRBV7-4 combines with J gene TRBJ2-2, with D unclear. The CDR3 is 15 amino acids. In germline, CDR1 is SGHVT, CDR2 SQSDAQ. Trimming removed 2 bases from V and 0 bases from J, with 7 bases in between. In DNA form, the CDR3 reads TGTGCCAGCAGCTTATTCCAGGCGAACACCGGGGAGCTGTTTTTG. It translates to CASSLFQANTGELFL.

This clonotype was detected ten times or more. For the CDR3, the DNA is TGTGCCAGCAGCTTATACACTGGCGGATCCTACGAGCAGTACTTC. This codes for CASSLYTGGSYEQYF. V usage is TRBV7-2 and J usage is TRBJ2-7; D is ambiguous. Germline lookup yields CDR1 SGHTA and CDR2 FQGNSA. CDR3 size: 15 residues. The ends were cut back, 2 bases at V and 1 base at J, with 12 bases in the middle.

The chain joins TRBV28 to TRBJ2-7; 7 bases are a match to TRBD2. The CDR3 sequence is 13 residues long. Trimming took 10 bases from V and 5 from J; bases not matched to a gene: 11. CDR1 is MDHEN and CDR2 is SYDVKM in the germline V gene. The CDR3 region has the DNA TGTGCCACCACCAAGGGGAGGGACCACGAGCAGTACTTC. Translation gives CATTKGRDHEQYF.

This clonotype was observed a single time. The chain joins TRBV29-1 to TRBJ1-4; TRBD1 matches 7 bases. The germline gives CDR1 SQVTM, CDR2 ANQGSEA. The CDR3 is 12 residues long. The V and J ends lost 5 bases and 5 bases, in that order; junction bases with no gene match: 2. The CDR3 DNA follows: TGCAGCGTTTGGGGACAGAATGAAAAACTGTTTTTT. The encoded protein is CSVWGQNEKLFF.